This passage covers 3 T cell receptor beta chains from one sample sequenced in a study of cytomegalovirus exposure and HLA in healthy donors. A multiplex PCR was run with 60 Vbeta primers and 13 Jbeta primers. Sequencing was performed with immunoSEQ multiplex PCR; in TCRdb, only in-frame clones are kept and a portion is missing. This table holds 85,000 to 100,000 clones, about 60% found once. What was sequenced was PBMCs. The origin of the receptors is a woman in her 30s in good health and CMV-seronegative.

The chain joins TRBV5-6 to TRBJ2-7; 9 bases map to TRBD1. CDR1 and CDR2 (germline): SGHDT, YYEEEE. The CDR3 runs 14 residues. Trimming removed 5 bases from V and 4 bases from J; junction bases left unmatched: 7. The chain's CDR3 is CASSQGQGRYEQYF. CDR3 bases: TGTGCCAGCAGTCAGGGACAGGGACGGTACGAGCAGTACTTC.

The rearrangement joins TRBV28 to TRBJ2-2, with TRBD2 identical over 11 bases. The CDR3 sequence is 17 residues long. Germline CDR1 and CDR2: MDHEN and SYDVKM. Germline trimming cut 3 bases from V and 5 bases from J; bases unmatched to any gene: 8. The CDR3, as DNA: TGTGCCAGCAGTTTCCCACTAGCGGGAGTGAGGACCGGGGAGCTGTTTTTT. Its protein is CASSFPLAGVRTGELFF.

This clone has more than one count but fewer than ten. The V call is TRBV21-1, the J call TRBJ2-7; TRBD1, as called in the table, went unchecked against the DNA. TRBV21-1 is tagged as a pseudogene. The CDR3 has 14 amino acids. The CDR3 is CASSKCTHVYEQYF. CDR3 sequence (DNA): TGTGCCAGCAGCAAGTGCACACACGTCTACGAGCAGTACTTC.